What follows is one T cell receptor (beta chain) and its context. This receptor's antigen is unknown. Per-base qualities were not stored, and no clone one base away is much larger. The data originate from a study of human thymus T cells (dated by TCRdb to 2019 to 2021). Looking at the study overall: TCR alpha and beta repertoires from seven to nine infant thymus samples and a few related peripheral blood samples were characterized in the study. Donor ages ranged from about 7 to 244 days, and the cohort comprised over five male and a couple of female infants. The investigation overall reported the following: Both the thymic and the peripheral blood repertoires appeared to show biased V and J gene segment usage. On average, roughly 800,000 unique TCRB clonotypes were obtained from thymus samples, compared with 65,000 to 90,000 from blood samples. According to the related research, thymic TCR repertoires were highly overlapping among unrelated individuals.

TCRB and TCRAD loci were amplified from a standardized quantity of quality-controlled genomic DNA using the immunoSEQ multiplex PCR assay. The V(D)J region was spanned by amplicons of a length sufficient to cover the CDR3 and to identify V and J genes. Amplicon sequencing was performed on an Illumina platform through the commercial immunoSEQ service. As for the authors' bioinformatics: Corrections for primer bias and sequencing errors followed previously described methods, while TCRAD and TCRB definitions were based on the IMGT database. immunoSEQ Analyzer 3.0 and VDJTools were used for repertoire analysis, which covered basic statistics, V/J segment usage, diversity estimates, rarefaction and pairwise overlap. Chao1, ChaoE, Efron-Thisted, Shannon and inverse Simpson indices were used to estimate diversity, which was also estimated on datasets down-sampled to the smallest sample. For repertoire overlap, CDR3 nucleotide sequence, V gene and J gene had to match strictly, and clustering was done by Jaccard-based multidimensional scaling. The source is immuneACCESS, and TCRdb retained only in-frame sequences with V and J called. Part of the clones is not carried over; for the studies checked, unresolved V genes explain less than half of this, and the remainder is unexplained. V, J and clone size are taken as reported in that table, and D and trimming were inferred from the DNA itself. Within this sample are 55,000 to 85,000 clones, with 85% to 95% of them counted one time only. Under 0.04% of the sample is in the top ten clones.

Thymus tissue was obtained as surgical resects removed during corrective cardiac surgery. Donors were immunologically healthy infants undergoing open corrective cardiac surgery for congenital heart defects in Finland. Thymocytes were released mechanically from tissue and stored at -70 °C as pellets of about 9-32 million cells. A QIAsymphony instrument was used to extract genomic DNA from frozen cell pellets. CDR1 and CDR2 are drawn from the germline V gene: KGHSH, LQKENI. From V the trimming removes 3 bases and from J it removes 3 bases, while the gene matches leave 0 bases of the junction unaccounted for. Taken from cysteine to phenylalanine, the CDR3 has 14 residues. Just CDR3 DNA is preserved here, 42 bases in frame from base 1.

Here the chain combines TRBV18 and TRBJ1-4; 8 middle bases align to TRBD1. Material: thymus tissue. This TCR came from a girl under two years old with a congenital heart defect but otherwise immunologically healthy. The DNA reads TGTGCCAGCTCACCGACAGGGGCTAATGAAAAACTGTTTTTT. The encoded protein is CASSPTGANEKLFF.